This T cell receptor (beta chain) was sequenced in a study of T cells in tuberculosis. Study information: This South African cohort compared adolescents with or without latent tuberculosis against adults with active tuberculosis. General study points: GEM motif frequencies gave more than 65% accuracy; the GMM repertoire gave 85% to 90%. Smaller alpha distances in active tuberculosis partly reflected shorter CDR3-alpha lengths.

Details on this clone: What it recognizes is unknown.

The CDR3 contains 15 residues. Germline V gene lookup returns CDR1 MGHRA and CDR2 YSYEKL. Losses at the gene ends were 0 bases for V and 9 bases for J; bases not matched to a gene: 4. Libraries were prepared by immunoSEQ multiplex PCR; TCRdb keeps only in-frame clonotypes and omits some of them. Among some 31,000 clones listed, about 92% were seen once. Each donor contributed 85,000 to 100,000 T cells on average, unsorted. This chain uses TRBV4-1 with TRBJ2-1, with TRBD2 identical over 11 bases. The TCR originated in a donor between 10 and 35 years old with latent tuberculosis or without tuberculosis infection. Sequenced input: PBMCs. CDR3 region: CASSQDSGGAGEQFF. The CDR3 DNA follows: TGCGCCAGCAGCCAAGATAGCGGGGGGGCCGGTGAGCAGTTCTTC.